These 30 T cell receptor beta chains were all obtained from the same sample, sequenced in a study of cytomegalovirus exposure and HLA in healthy donors. The PCR employed 60 Vbeta primers together with 13 Jbeta primers. Libraries were prepared by immunoSEQ multiplex PCR; TCRdb keeps only in-frame clonotypes and omits some of them. Of tens of thousands of clones listed, under 65% are singletons. The sample was PBMCs. These receptors were taken from a male donor in good health and CMV-seropositive.

The rearrangement links TRBV30 to TRBJ1-2, with D unclear. Trimming stripped 4 bases from V and 0 bases from J, with 9 bases between. This CDR3 has 13 residues. In germline, CDR1 is GTSNPN, CDR2 SVGIG (reference sequence). This CDR3 is CAWNSGTNYGYTF. The CDR3 region has the DNA TGTGCCTGGAACTCGGGGACTAACTATGGCTACACCTTC.

This rearrangement joins TRBV6-1 to TRBJ2-7, with 10 bases aligning to TRBD1. With 6 bases clipped from V and 3 bases from J, the junction kept 2 bases outside the gene matches. The CDR3 loop spans 13 amino acids. CDR1 is MNHNS, CDR2 SASEGT, per germline. In DNA form, the CDR3 reads TGTGCCAGCAGAAGGGACAGGGGCTACGAGCAGTACTTC. Translation gives CASRRDRGYEQYF.

This chain links TRBV27 with TRBJ1-4; D might be TRBD1 (6 bases). CDR3 size: 14 residues. The germline CDR1 and CDR2 sequences are MNHEY and SMNVEV (reference sequence). The germline V and J ends were trimmed by 4 bases and 6 bases, with 12 bases remaining between them. CDR3 coding DNA: TGTGCCAGCAGTTCTGTGGCAGGGGATGAAAAACTGTTTTTT. This gives the protein CASSSVAGDEKLFF.

The J gene is TRBJ1-1, the V gene TRBV19, with TRBD1 matching 10 bases. Unmatched junction bases numbered 7, after V lost 5 bases and J lost 7 bases. This CDR3 is built from 14 residues. Germline V gene lookup returns CDR1 LNHDA and CDR2 SQIVND (reference sequence). CDR3 loop: CASSSGTGDGEAFF. The DNA of the CDR3 is TGTGCCAGTAGTTCCGGGACAGGGGACGGTGAAGCTTTCTTT.

The chain couples TRBV5-4 to TRBJ2-4; D call uncertain. CDR1 and CDR2 (germline): SGHNT, YYREEE (reference sequence). The CDR3 extends over 14 amino acids. Trimming removed 4 bases at V and 0 bases at J, with 8 bases between. The CDR3 loop reads CASSTELAKNIQYF. The CDR3 DNA is TGTGCCAGCAGCACCGAACTAGCCAAAAACATTCAGTACTTC.

The genes are TRBV6-4 and TRBJ2-3; TRBD2 agrees at 8 bases. Germline V gene lookup returns CDR1 MRHNA and CDR2 SNTAGT. The trim removed 3 bases at V and 6 bases at J, leaving 5 bases unmatched. CDR3 length: 14 amino acids. This chain's CDR3 is CASSESSGQDTQYF. CDR3 in DNA: TGTGCCAGCAGTGAGTCTAGCGGGCAGGATACGCAGTATTTT.

V gene TRBV7-9 combines with J gene TRBJ1-4; TRBD1 aligns across 8 bases. The junction had 15 bases not matched to a gene; V was cut back by 6 bases and J by 0 bases. The CDR3 spans 19 residues. Germline loops: CDR1 SEHNR, CDR2 FQNEAQ (reference sequence). CDR3 DNA sequence: TGTGCCAGCAGTTCCAGCGTGGACAGGGCCCGTTCAACTAATGAAAAACTGTTTTTT. Amino acid sequence: CASSSSVDRARSTNEKLFF.

On this clone: The same CDR3 is also encoded by other DNA sequences in this sample. The chain carries TRBV20-1 and TRBJ2-1; D is uncertain. Germline CDR1 is DFQATT and CDR2 is SNEGSKA (reference sequence). This CDR3 is built from 10 residues. The V gene lost 2 bases and the J gene lost 8 bases, with 4 bases spanning the gap. The CDR3 here is CSARRDEQFF. The DNA of the CDR3 is TGCAGTGCTAGACGGGATGAGCAGTTCTTC.

This clone appeared once. The chain recombines TRBV5-1 with TRBJ2-2; 7 bases agree with TRBD2. From germline, CDR1 is SGHRS and CDR2 YFSETQ. With V trimmed by 4 bases and J by 9 bases, 6 bases remained unmatched. CDR3 length: 13 residues. The CDR3 loop is CASSPGGVWELFF. The CDR3 bases are TGCGCCAGCAGCCCTGGGGGGGTCTGGGAGCTGTTTTTT.

The rearrangement links TRBV5-4 to TRBJ2-4; the D gene is possibly TRBD1 (6 bases). CDR3 length equals 15 residues. The germline CDR1 and CDR2 sequences are SGHNT and YYREEE (reference sequence). V was shortened by 8 bases and J by 4 bases, with 19 bases between the two germline ends. CDR3 nucleotides: TGTGCCAGTTCCACAGAAGAAGACAGGAAAAACATTCAGTACTTC. Residues: CASSTEEDRKNIQYF.

The CDR3: CASSFPDALGQETQYF. DNA of the CDR3: TGTGCCAGCAGCTTTCCCGACGCCCTGGGGCAGGAGACCCAGTACTTC. This chain connects TRBV5-8 to TRBJ2-5; possible D gene TRBD1, 5 bases. This CDR3 spans 16 amino acids. CDR1 SGHTS and CDR2 YDEGEE come from the germline V gene. V gave up 2 bases and J gave up 5 bases, with 19 bases separating them.

The chain recombines TRBV5-4 with TRBJ2-7; 11 bases are a match to TRBD2. The V gene end was trimmed by 2 bases and the J gene end by 5 bases; junction bases not matched to a gene: 3. The germline V gene has CDR1 SGHNT and CDR2 YYREEE (reference sequence). The CDR3 has 14 amino acids. Here the CDR3 DNA reads TGTGCCAGCAGCTTTACTAGCGGGAGTAACGAGCAGTACTTC. It yields the protein CASSFTSGSNEQYF.

CDR3 loop: CASSTQPIYTIYF. In DNA form, the CDR3 reads TGTGCCAGCAGCACACAGCCAATTTACACCATATATTTT. The chain recombines TRBV7-9 with TRBJ1-3; D gene ambiguous. Looked up from germline, CDR1 is SEHNR and CDR2 is FQNEAQ (reference sequence). The CDR3 is 13 amino acids. V gave up 5 bases and J gave up 8 bases, with 13 bases separating them.

A remark on this clone: Other DNA sequences from this sample encode an identical CDR3 as well. This chain uses TRBV30 with TRBJ1-2; 7 bases are shared with TRBD1. The CDR3 sequence is 12 residues long. Germline CDR1 GTSNPN, CDR2 SVGIG (reference sequence). V was clipped by 4 bases and J by 4 bases; unmatched bases: 3. CDR3 in DNA: TGTGCCTGGACCCGGGACAGCTATGGCTACACCTTC. It is translated as CAWTRDSYGYTF. Drawing the rest from reference TRBV30 and TRBJ1-2, the complete variable domain is SQTIHQWPATLVQPVGSPLSLECTVEGTSNPNLYWYRQAAGRGLQLLFYSVGIGQISSEVPQNLSASRPQDRQFILSSKKLLLSDSGFYLCAWTRDSYGYTFGSGTRLTVV.

This clone was seen more than once but under ten times. The gene calls are TRBV28 and TRBJ1-1, with D perhaps matching TRBD1 (6 bases). The CDR3 extends over 14 amino acids. V lost 1 base and J lost 8, with 14 bases in between. Germline lookup yields CDR1 MDHEN and CDR2 SYDVKM. CDR3 nucleotide sequence: TGTGCCAGCAGTTTATTGGGGGGGCGCGGGGAAGCTTTCTTT. Amino acid sequence: CASSLLGGRGEAFF.

This clone was seen more than once but under ten times. The gene calls are TRBV27 and TRBJ2-7; unclear D gene. With 0 bases removed from V and 2 bases from J, the gap between germline ends came to 8 bases. Germline lookup yields CDR1 MNHEY and CDR2 SMNVEV (reference sequence). The CDR3 is made up of 14 amino acids. The CDR3 sequence: CASSLSANPYEQYF. DNA for the CDR3: TGTGCCAGCAGTTTATCGGCCAATCCCTACGAGCAGTACTTC.

V gene TRBV4-3 combines with J gene TRBJ1-5; D is unresolved. Trimming removed 0 bases from V and 3 bases from J, with 12 bases in between. The CDR3 sequence is 16 residues long. The V gene's germline CDR1 is LGHNA and CDR2 YSLEER. The CDR3 DNA follows: TGCGCCAGCAGCCAAGAAAGGTCGGGTTTCAATCAGCCCCAGCATTTT. Translating it yields CASSQERSGFNQPQHF.

This clone was observed once. The rearrangement links TRBV28 to TRBJ2-6, with D unresolved. There are 15 residues in the CDR3. Trimming shortened V by 3 bases and J by 0 bases, and 6 bases separated the two germline ends. Germline CDR1 is MDHEN and CDR2 is SYDVKM. The CDR3 sequence: CASSLASSGANVLTF. CDR3 coding DNA: TGTGCCAGCAGTTTGGCTTCCTCTGGGGCCAACGTCCTGACTTTC. Drawing the rest from reference TRBV28 and TRBJ2-6, the complete variable domain is DVKVTQSSRYLVKRTGEKVFLECVQDMDHENMFWYRQDPGLGLRLIYFSYDVKMKEKGDIPEGYSVSREKKERFSLILESASTNQTSMYLCASSLASSGANVLTFGAGSRLTVL.

The chain couples TRBV5-4 to TRBJ2-5; the match to TRBD2 covers 8 bases. The V segment lost 4 bases and the J segment 3 bases; nucleotides outside the gene matches: 8. CDR3 size: 15 residues. Germline CDR1 reads SGHNT; CDR2 reads YYREEE (reference sequence). The DNA for the CDR3 is TGTGCCAGCAGCAAATCACTAGCGGATGAAGAGACCCAGTACTTC. It yields the protein CASSKSLADEETQYF.

This clone was counted only a few times. V gene TRBV7-3 combines with J gene TRBJ1-3; TRBD1 agrees at 7 bases. This CDR3 has 14 amino acids. V lost 4 bases and J lost 2; bases outside the gene matches: 2. Germline V lookup: CDR1 SGHTA, CDR2 FQGTGA. CDR3 nucleotides: TGTGCCAGCAGCTCTGGGACAGCTGGAAACACCATATATTTT. Its protein product is CASSSGTAGNTIYF.

V is TRBV29-1 and J is TRBJ2-3; D is uncertain. The ends were cut back, 2 bases at V and 2 bases at J, with 5 bases in the middle. Germline assignment: CDR1 SQVTM and CDR2 ANQGSEA. This CDR3 has 12 amino acids. The CDR3 region has the DNA TGCAGCGTTGAACAGTTCACAGATACGCAGTATTTT. Protein: CSVEQFTDTQYF.

Here the CDR3 DNA reads TGTGCCAGCAATCGGGACAGATCCTACGAGCAGTACTTC. This translates into CASNRDRSYEQYF. The rearrangement links TRBV6-1 to TRBJ2-7; 7 bases agree with TRBD1. V gave up 7 bases and J gave up 1 base; unmatched junction bases: 4. The germline gives CDR1 MNHNS, CDR2 SASEGT. CDR3 length equals 13 residues.

This clone showed up just a few times. The chain uses TRBV29-1 and TRBJ1-1; D is possibly TRBD1 (5 bases). This CDR3 contains 15 residues. V was shortened by 7 bases and J by 0 bases, with 18 bases between the two germline ends. Germline values: CDR1 SQVTM, CDR2 ANQGSEA. The CDR3 bases are TGCAGCGCCCAGGGCCTTAGAGGCATGAACACTGAAGCTTTCTTT. Its protein product is CSAQGLRGMNTEAFF.

As concerns this clone: Within the sample, other DNA sequences also encode this same CDR3. This sequence joins TRBV7-6 and TRBJ1-5; 7 bases line up with TRBD1. The CDR3 has 14 amino acids. V shed 5 bases, J shed 2 bases, and the junction held 3 bases outside the gene matches. CDR1 is SGHVS and CDR2 is FNYEAQ in the germline V gene. CDR3 in amino acids: CASSLGQGNQPQHF. DNA for the CDR3: TGTGCCAGCAGCCTTGGACAGGGCAATCAGCCCCAGCATTTT. Variable domain in full (rest from reference TRBV7-6 and TRBJ1-5): GAGVSQSPRYKVTKRGQDVALRCDPISGHVSLYWYRQALGQGPEFLTYFNYEAQQDKSGLPNDRFSAERPEGSISTLTIQRTEQRDSAMYRCASSLGQGNQPQHFGDGTRLSIL.

This chain links TRBV27 with TRBJ2-3; 8 nucleotides match TRBD2. Trimming cost V 3 bases and J 4 bases; bases outside gene matches: 6. Germline-derived CDR1 and CDR2 are MNHEY and SMNVEV (reference sequence). The CDR3 consists of 15 residues. The CDR3 nucleotides are TGTGCCAGCAGTTTGGCCAGCGGGAGTGCAGATACGCAGTATTTT. Translating gives CASSLASGSADTQYF.

The genes are TRBV4-1 and TRBJ2-5, with D perhaps TRBD2 (5 bases). Per the germline V gene, CDR1 is MGHRA and CDR2 is YSYEKL. This CDR3 is 16 amino acids long. V was clipped by 0 bases and J by 5 bases, with 16 bases between them. The DNA for the CDR3 is TGCGCCAGCAGCCAAGATCCAGCTAGCCGGGTCGAGACCCAGTACTTC. Amino acid sequence: CASSQDPASRVETQYF.

This chain connects TRBV4-2 to TRBJ2-1, with 12 bases aligning to TRBD2. The junction had 1 base not matched to a gene; V was cut back by 2 bases and J by 2 bases. The CDR3 runs 16 residues. CDR1 is LGHNA, CDR2 YNFKEQ, per germline. CDR3 amino acids: CASSQRLAGAYNEQFF. In DNA form, the CDR3 reads TGTGCCAGCAGCCAACGACTAGCGGGAGCCTACAATGAGCAGTTCTTC.

This chain links TRBV11-2 with TRBJ2-1; D unresolved. CDR3 length: 11 amino acids. Germline loops: CDR1 SGHAT, CDR2 FQNNGV. Trimming removed 2 bases at V and 8 bases at J, with 4 bases between. CDR3 amino acids: CASSLLYEQFF. The DNA of the CDR3 is TGTGCCAGCAGCTTACTGTATGAGCAGTTCTTC.

The chain recombines TRBV10-3 with TRBJ1-5; D might be TRBD1 (6 bases). The CDR3 runs to 14 residues. Trimming took 10 bases from V and 3 from J, leaving 16 bases between them. CDR1 is ENHRY and CDR2 is SYGVKD in the germline V gene. The CDR3 DNA is TGTGCCACGAAAACAGGGCGCGTCAATCAGCCCCAGCATTTT. It yields the protein CATKTGRVNQPQHF.

V usage is TRBV29-1 and J usage is TRBJ2-7; TRBD1 agrees at 9 bases. This CDR3 contains 13 residues. With 7 bases clipped from V and 0 bases from J, the junction kept 4 bases outside the gene matches. Looked up from germline, CDR1 is SQVTM and CDR2 is ANQGSEA. The CDR3 sequence is CSAGTGSSYEQYF. The DNA of the CDR3 is TGCAGCGCTGGGACAGGGAGCTCCTACGAGCAGTACTTC.